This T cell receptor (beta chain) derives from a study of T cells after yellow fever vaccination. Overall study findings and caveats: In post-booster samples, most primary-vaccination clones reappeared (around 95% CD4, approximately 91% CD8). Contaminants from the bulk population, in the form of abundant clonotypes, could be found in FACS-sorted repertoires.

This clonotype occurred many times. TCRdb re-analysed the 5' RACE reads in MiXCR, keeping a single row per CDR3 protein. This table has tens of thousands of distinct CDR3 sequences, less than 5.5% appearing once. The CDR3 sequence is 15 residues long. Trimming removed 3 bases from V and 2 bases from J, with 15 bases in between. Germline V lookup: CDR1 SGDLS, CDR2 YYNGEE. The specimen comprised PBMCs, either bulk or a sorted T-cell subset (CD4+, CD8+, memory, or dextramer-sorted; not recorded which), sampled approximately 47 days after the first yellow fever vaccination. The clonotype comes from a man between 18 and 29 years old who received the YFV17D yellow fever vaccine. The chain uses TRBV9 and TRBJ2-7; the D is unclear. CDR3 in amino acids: CASSADVSRAYEQYF. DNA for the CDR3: TGTGCCAGCAGCGCGGACGTCAGCCGGGCCTACGAGCAGTACTTC.